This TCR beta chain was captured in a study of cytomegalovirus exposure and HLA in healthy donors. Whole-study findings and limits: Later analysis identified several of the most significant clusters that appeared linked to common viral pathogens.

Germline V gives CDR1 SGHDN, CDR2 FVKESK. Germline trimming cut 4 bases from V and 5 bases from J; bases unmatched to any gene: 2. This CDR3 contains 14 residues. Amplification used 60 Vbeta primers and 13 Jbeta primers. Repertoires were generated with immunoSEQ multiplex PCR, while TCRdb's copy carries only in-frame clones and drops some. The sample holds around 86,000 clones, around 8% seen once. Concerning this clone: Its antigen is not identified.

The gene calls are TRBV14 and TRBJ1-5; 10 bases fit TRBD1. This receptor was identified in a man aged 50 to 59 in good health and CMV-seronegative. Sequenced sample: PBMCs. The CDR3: CASSRGQGDQPQHF. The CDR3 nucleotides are TGTGCCAGCAGCCGCGGACAGGGGGATCAGCCCCAGCATTTT.